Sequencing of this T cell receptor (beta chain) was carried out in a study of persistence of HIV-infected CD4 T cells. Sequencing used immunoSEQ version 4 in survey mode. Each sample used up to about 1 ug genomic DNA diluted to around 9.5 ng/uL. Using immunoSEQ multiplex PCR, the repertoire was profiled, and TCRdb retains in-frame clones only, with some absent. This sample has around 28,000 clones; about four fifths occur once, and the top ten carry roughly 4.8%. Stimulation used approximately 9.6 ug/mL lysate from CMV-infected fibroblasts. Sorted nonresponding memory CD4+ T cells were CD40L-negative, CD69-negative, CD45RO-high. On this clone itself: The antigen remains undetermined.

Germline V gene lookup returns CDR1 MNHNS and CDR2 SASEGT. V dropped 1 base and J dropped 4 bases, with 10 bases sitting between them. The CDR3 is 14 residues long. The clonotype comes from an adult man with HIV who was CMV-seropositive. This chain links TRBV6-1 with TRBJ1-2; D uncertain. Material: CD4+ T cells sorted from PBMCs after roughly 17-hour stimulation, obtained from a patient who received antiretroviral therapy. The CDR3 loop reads CASSEVAGGYGYTF. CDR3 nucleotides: TGTGCCAGCAGTGAAGTAGCAGGAGGCTATGGCTACACCTTC.